Following are 29 T cell receptor beta chains from one sample sequenced in a study of T cell responses to AZD1222 COVID-19 vaccine. TCRdb's table, derived via immunoSEQ multiplex PCR, lists solely in-frame clones and lacks some. The data show more than 95,000 clones, over 90% seen once. Source: peripheral blood, taken on day 0 of AZD1222 vaccination. Source of these receptors: an adult in good health.

The chain recombines TRBV7-8 with TRBJ2-7; a weak D match, TRBD2 (6 bases). The CDR3 consists of 16 residues. Germline values: CDR1 SGHVS, CDR2 FQNEAQ. Trimming pared 5 bases from V and 0 bases from J, leaving 17 bases between. The CDR3 region is CASSPRYRELSYEQYF. DNA of the CDR3: TGTGCCAGCAGCCCACGGTACCGGGAGCTCTCCTACGAGCAGTACTTC.

This chain uses TRBV28 with TRBJ1-2; D ambiguous. Germline-derived CDR1 and CDR2 are MDHEN and SYDVKM. CDR3 length equals 13 residues. V dropped 6 bases and J dropped 7 bases, with 15 bases sitting between them. The CDR3 bases are TGTGCCAGCAGCCAAACCCCCAAGGGTGGCTACACCTTC. Translated, it gives CASSQTPKGGYTF.

This chain links TRBV12-3 or TRBV12-4 with TRBJ2-2; D perhaps matches TRBD1 (5 bases). V shed 5 bases and J shed 4 bases, with 8 bases lying between them. The CDR3 runs to 13 residues. The CDR3 DNA reads TGTGCCAGCAGTAGACAGATCACCGGGGAGCTGTTTTTT. Translated: CASSRQITGELFF.

The chain couples TRBV6-5 to TRBJ1-2; D not resolved. Per germline, CDR1 MNHEY and CDR2 SVGAGI. V dropped 0 bases and J dropped 4 bases, with 9 bases sitting between them. The CDR3 extends over 14 amino acids. In nucleotides, the CDR3 is TGTGCCAGCAGTTACTCGCCAGGAGCCTATGGCTACACCTTC. It codes for CASSYSPGAYGYTF.

This chain links TRBV6-5 with TRBJ1-1; no definite D call. This CDR3 comprises 12 residues. The V gene lost 6 bases and the J gene lost 4 bases, with 9 bases spanning the gap. Germline V gene sequence: CDR1 MNHEY, CDR2 SVGAGI. The CDR3 region is CASRVLSTEAFF. CDR3 DNA sequence: TGTGCCAGCAGGGTGTTGAGCACTGAAGCTTTCTTT.

The chain joins TRBV6-5 to TRBJ2-1, with D perhaps TRBD1 or TRBD2 (5 bases each). Looked up from germline, CDR1 is MNHEY and CDR2 is SVGAGI. This CDR3 has 11 residues. DNA for the CDR3: TGTGTCGTTACGGCCTGGGACGAGCAGTTCTTC. Protein product: CVVTAWDEQFF.

This CDR3 reads CASSLSGVASPLHF. In nucleotides, the CDR3 is TGTGCCAGCAGCTTGTCGGGGGTAGCTTCACCCCTCCACTTT. The V and J genes are TRBV5-8 and TRBJ1-6, with a possible D match to TRBD1 (5 bases). CDR3 length: 14 residues. The germline V gene encodes CDR1 SGHTS and CDR2 YDEGEE. Trimming took off 1 base at V and 9 bases at J, with 11 bases between the two ends.

The rearrangement uses TRBV29-1 and TRBJ2-3, with D possibly TRBD2 on 7 matching bases. Trimming took 6 bases from V and 8 from J, leaving 21 bases between them. The CDR3 has 14 residues. CDR1 SQVTM and CDR2 ANQGSEA come from the germline V gene. CDR3 protein: CSVEDDRGGGTQYF. The DNA of the CDR3 is TGCAGCGTGGAGGACGATAGGGGGGGAGGTACGCAGTATTTT.

The chain links TRBV7-2 to TRBJ2-1, with TRBD2 matching 13 bases. CDR1 is SGHTA, CDR2 FQGNSA, per germline. J was trimmed by 10 bases and V by 5 bases; bases with no gene match: 11. This CDR3 region has 16 residues. The CDR3 nucleotides are TGTGCCAGCAGCCCAAAGGGGACTAGCGGGGTCCGGGAGCAGTTCTTC. Residues: CASSPKGTSGVREQFF.

The chain is built from TRBV3-1 (or the pseudogene TRBV3-2) and TRBJ1-6; D call uncertain. The CDR3 is 11 amino acids. CDR1 and CDR2 from the germline V gene are LGHDT and YNNKEL (reference sequence). The V end lost 0 bases, the J end lost 9 bases, and 0 bases lay between the germline ends. Here the CDR3 reads CASSQDSPLHF. CDR3 nucleotide sequence: TGTGCCAGCAGCCAAGATTCACCCCTCCACTTT.

The V and J genes are TRBV11-3 and TRBJ2-5; either TRBD1 or TRBD2 may fit D (5 bases each). Trimming removed 8 bases at V and 3 bases at J, with 16 bases between. The CDR3 runs 14 residues. The V gene's germline CDR1 is SGHNT and CDR2 YENEEA. CDR3 region: CASSVGAVEETQYF. CDR3 bases: TGTGCCAGCTCAGTCGGGGCCGTGGAAGAGACCCAGTACTTC.

This clone showed up just once. V usage is TRBV18 and J usage is TRBJ1-4, with a weak D call TRBD1 (5 bases). The CDR3 runs 15 residues. V lost 3 bases, J lost 10 bases, and 18 bases lay in between. Per the germline V gene, CDR1 is KGHSH and CDR2 is LQKENI. CDR3 residues: CASSPGTFPSRKLFF. The CDR3 DNA reads as TGTGCCAGCTCACCTGGGACCTTCCCAAGTAGAAAACTGTTTTTT. Full variable domain (outside the CDR3, taken from reference TRBV18 and TRBJ1-4): NAGVMQNPRHLVRRRGQEARLRCSPMKGHSHVYWYRQLPEEGLKFMVYLQKENIIDESGMPKERFSAEFPKEGPSILRIQQVVRGDSAAYFCASSPGTFPSRKLFFGSGTQLSVL.

The chain couples TRBV18 to TRBJ2-1, with 9 bases lining up with TRBD2. The junction had 5 bases not matched to a gene; V was cut back by 5 bases and J by 0 bases. Looked up from germline, CDR1 is KGHSH and CDR2 is LQKENI. This CDR3 contains 16 residues. The chain's CDR3 is CASSSTSGSSYNEQFF. The CDR3 DNA follows: TGTGCCAGCTCATCGACTAGCGGAAGCTCCTACAATGAGCAGTTCTTC.

About this clone itself: Other nucleotide sequences in the sample specify the same CDR3. The chain recombines TRBV28 with TRBJ2-7; D gene uncertain. The CDR3 consists of 11 residues. The germline CDR1 and CDR2 sequences are MDHEN and SYDVKM. V lost 2 bases, J lost 2 bases, and 1 base lay in between. The CDR3 sequence is CASSLTYEQYF. The CDR3 DNA reads as TGTGCCAGCAGTTTAACCTACGAGCAGTACTTC.

This clone was seen a few times. This rearrangement joins TRBV19 to TRBJ2-1, with TRBD2 identical over 13 bases. The CDR3 has 17 amino acids. CDR1 is LNHDA and CDR2 is SQIVND in the germline V gene (reference sequence). V shed 0 bases, J shed 6 bases, and the junction held 5 bases outside the gene matches. CDR3 sequence (DNA): TGTGCCAGTAGTATAGAGAGGCGGACTAGCGGGAGCAATGAGCAGTTCTTC. Protein product: CASSIERRTSGSNEQFF.

The chain recombines TRBV10-3 with TRBJ2-2; 7 bases match TRBD1. The CDR3 totals 16 residues. Germline CDR1 and CDR2: ENHRY and SYGVKD. With V trimmed by 6 bases and J by 5 bases, 12 bases remained unmatched. CDR3 DNA: TGTGCCATCAGAGACAGGGTTACAGGAAGGACCGGGGAGCTGTTTTTT. Translation gives CAIRDRVTGRTGELFF.

The V call is TRBV24-1, the J call TRBJ2-2; D is ambiguous. CDR3 size: 14 residues. The germline V gene has CDR1 KGHDR and CDR2 SFDVKD. V shed 0 bases and J shed 6 bases, with 7 bases lying between them. The CDR3 spells CATSDLIKPGELFF. The CDR3 DNA sequence: TGTGCCACCAGTGATTTGATCAAACCCGGGGAGCTGTTTTTT.

J is TRBJ2-1 and V is TRBV29-1; D remains unclear. With 1 base removed from V and 4 bases from J, the gap between germline ends came to 8 bases. Looked up from germline, CDR1 is SQVTM and CDR2 is ANQGSEA. This CDR3 spans 13 amino acids. The CDR3 nucleotides read TGCAGCGTTGAAGGGGCTTCTTACAATGAGCAGTTCTTC. Residues: CSVEGASYNEQFF.

This clone was counted once. The gene calls are TRBV6-6 and TRBJ2-7, with D unresolved. This CDR3 is built from 14 residues. Trimming removed 4 bases from V and 2 bases from J, with 12 bases in between. Germline CDR1 reads MNHNY; CDR2 reads SVGAGI (reference sequence). The CDR3 sequence: CASSLGPATYEQYF. The CDR3 region has the DNA TGTGCCAGCAGTTTAGGACCCGCCACCTACGAGCAGTACTTC.

This chain uses TRBV15 with TRBJ1-4; the D is unclear. CDR1 is LNHNV and CDR2 is YYDKDF in the germline V gene (reference sequence). The CDR3 is 14 residues long. V dropped 8 bases and J dropped 4 bases, with 14 bases sitting between them. CDR3 coding DNA: TGTGCCACCCTAGAGAAGGATATTAATGAAAAACTGTTTTTT. Translating it yields CATLEKDINEKLFF. Combining the CDR3 with reference TRBV15 and TRBJ1-4 gives the whole variable domain DAMVIQNPRYQVTQFGKPVTLSCSQTLNHNVMYWYQQKSSQAPKLLFHYYDKDFNNEADTPDNFQSRRPNTSFCFLDIRSPGLGDTAMYLCATLEKDINEKLFFGSGTQLSVL.

This clone was counted a single time. The chain carries TRBV9 and TRBJ2-2; 13 nucleotides agree with TRBD2. CDR3 length equals 17 residues. With 4 bases clipped from V and 4 bases from J, the junction kept 7 bases outside the gene matches. The germline gives CDR1 SGDLS, CDR2 YYNGEE. The CDR3 DNA sequence: TGTGCCAGCAGCCCCCGGACTAGCGGGAGTACCACCGGGGAGCTGTTTTTT. Amino acids: CASSPRTSGSTTGELFF.

The gene calls are TRBV6-5 and TRBJ2-7; a possible D gene is TRBD1 (5 bases). V was trimmed by 2 bases and J by 3 bases, leaving 8 bases between them. Germline V CDR1 and CDR2: MNHEY, SVGAGI. The CDR3 has 13 amino acids. CDR3 residues: CASSYGRDYEQYF. CDR3 nucleotides: TGTGCCAGCAGTTACGGCAGGGACTACGAGCAGTACTTC.

The chain uses TRBV6-5 and TRBJ1-6; D not resolved. The CDR3 has 15 amino acids. V lost 1 base, J lost 12 bases, and 16 bases lay in between. The germline CDR1 and CDR2 sequences are MNHEY and SVGAGI. CDR3 loop: CASSYLGPTTRPLHF. As DNA, the CDR3 is TGTGCCAGCAGTTACTTAGGGCCGACGACTCGACCCCTCCACTTT.

V is TRBV13 and J is TRBJ2-1, with TRBD2 identical over 11 bases. The V segment lost 2 bases and the J segment 9 bases; nucleotides outside the gene matches: 9. The CDR3 has 16 amino acids. Germline V gene data show CDR1 as PRHDT and CDR2 as FYEKMQ (reference sequence). CDR3 loop: CASSLHLAGGVGEQFF. CDR3 nucleotides: TGTGCCAGCAGCTTACACCTAGCGGGAGGAGTAGGTGAGCAGTTCTTC. Looking up the rest from reference TRBV13 and TRBJ2-1 gives the full variable domain: AAGVIQSPRHLIKEKRETATLKCYPIPRHDTVYWYQQGPGQDPQFLISFYEKMQSDKGSIPDRFSAQQFSDYHSELNMSSLELGDSALYFCASSLHLAGGVGEQFFGPGTRLTVL.

This clone was counted a single time. The rearrangement links TRBV27 to TRBJ2-1, with 9 bases identical to TRBD2. CDR1 is MNHEY, CDR2 SMNVEV, per germline (reference sequence). V shed 6 bases and J 2 bases; nucleotides not matched to a gene: 5. The length of the CDR3 is 15 residues. The chain's CDR3 is CASRSSGVPYNEQFF. CDR3 coding DNA: TGTGCCAGCAGGTCTAGCGGGGTCCCCTACAATGAGCAGTTCTTC.

J is TRBJ2-7 and V is TRBV5-4; TRBD1 matches 10 bases. Germline CDR1 and CDR2: SGHNT and YYREEE (reference sequence). The CDR3 is 16 amino acids. V shed 4 bases, J shed 2 bases, and the junction held 9 bases outside the gene matches. This CDR3 is CASSGGRDRGTYEQYF. In DNA, the CDR3 is TGTGCCAGCAGCGGGGGCCGGGACAGGGGCACCTACGAGCAGTACTTC.

V gene TRBV2 combines with J gene TRBJ2-4; TRBD2 agrees at 10 bases. Germline CDR1 reads SNHLY; CDR2 reads FYNNEI. The CDR3 length is 18 residues. V shed 4 bases and J 6 bases; nucleotides not matched to a gene: 15. Written as DNA, the CDR3 is TGTGCCAGCAGTGCCGGCGGTAGCGGGAGGATAAGGGGAAACATTCAGTACTTC. Its translation is CASSAGGSGRIRGNIQYF. Looking up the rest from reference TRBV2 and TRBJ2-4 gives the full variable domain: EPEVTQTPSHQVTQMGQEVILRCVPISNHLYFYWYRQILGQKVEFLVSFYNNEISEKSEIFDDQFSVERPDGSNFTLKIRSTKLEDSAMYFCASSAGGSGRIRGNIQYFGAGTRLSVL.

This chain uses TRBV29-1 with TRBJ2-5; 15 bases match TRBD2. V shed 5 bases and J 5 bases; nucleotides not matched to a gene: 3. Germline V gene sequence: CDR1 SQVTM, CDR2 ANQGSEA. The CDR3 extends over 14 amino acids. CDR3: CSVTGTSGRETQYF. CDR3 sequence (DNA): TGCAGCGTTACTGGGACTAGCGGGAGGGAGACCCAGTACTTC.

This clone was found once. This rearrangement joins TRBV4-2 to TRBJ2-1; 8 bases agree with TRBD2. The V and J ends lost 0 bases and 8 bases, in that order; junction bases with no gene match: 15. CDR1 is LGHNA, CDR2 YNFKEQ, per germline. CDR3 length equals 18 residues. The CDR3 DNA reads as TGTGCCAGCAGCCAAGAAGTTTTATCGGGAGGGCCGGGTGATGAGCAGTTCTTC. Translating it yields CASSQEVLSGGPGDEQFF.